This T cell receptor beta chain was sequenced for a study of CXCR3-negative and CXCR3-positive naive CD8 T cells. Libraries of TRB cDNA were made by 5' RACE and carried UMIs. TCRdb re-analyzed the 5' RACE reads; it lists each CDR3 protein once, without DNA. The data include about 30,000 distinct CDR3 sequences; the top ten clones carry around 9.6%. Germline V lookup: CDR1 SQVTM, CDR2 ANQGSEA. CDR3 length: 12 amino acids. The clonotype comes from a human donor in good health. Some clones in this sample may be carry-over from other donors' samples. Sequenced: memory CD8+ T cells from blood. This chain connects TRBV29-1 to TRBJ2-2. The CDR3 reads CSVVADTGELFF.